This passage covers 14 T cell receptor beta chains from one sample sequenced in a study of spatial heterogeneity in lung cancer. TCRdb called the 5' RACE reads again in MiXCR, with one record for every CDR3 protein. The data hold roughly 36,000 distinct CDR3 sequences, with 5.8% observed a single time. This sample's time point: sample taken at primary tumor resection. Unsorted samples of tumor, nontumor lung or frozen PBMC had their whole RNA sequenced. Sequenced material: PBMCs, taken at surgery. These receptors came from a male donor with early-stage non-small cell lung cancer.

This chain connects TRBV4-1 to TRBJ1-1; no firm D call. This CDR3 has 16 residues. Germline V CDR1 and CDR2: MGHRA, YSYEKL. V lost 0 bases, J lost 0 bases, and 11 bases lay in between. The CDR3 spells CASSQEVTALNTEAFF. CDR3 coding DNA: TGCGCCAGCAGCCAAGAAGTCACAGCCTTGAACACTGAAGCTTTCTTT.

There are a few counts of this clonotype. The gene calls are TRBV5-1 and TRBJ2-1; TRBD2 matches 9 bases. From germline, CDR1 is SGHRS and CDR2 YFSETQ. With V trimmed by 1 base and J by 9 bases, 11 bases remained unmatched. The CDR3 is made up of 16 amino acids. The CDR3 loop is CASSLLPGGGAGEQFF. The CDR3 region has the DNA TGCGCCAGCAGCTTGCTTCCTGGCGGGGGGGCTGGTGAGCAGTTCTTC.

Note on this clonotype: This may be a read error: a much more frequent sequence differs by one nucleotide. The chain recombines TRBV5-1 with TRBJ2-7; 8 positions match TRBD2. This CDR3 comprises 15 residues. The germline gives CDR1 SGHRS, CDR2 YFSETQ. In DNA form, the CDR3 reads TGCGCCAGCGGCTTGGCGAACGGGGGGGCAGGGGAGCAGTACTTC. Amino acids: CASGLANGGAGEQYF.

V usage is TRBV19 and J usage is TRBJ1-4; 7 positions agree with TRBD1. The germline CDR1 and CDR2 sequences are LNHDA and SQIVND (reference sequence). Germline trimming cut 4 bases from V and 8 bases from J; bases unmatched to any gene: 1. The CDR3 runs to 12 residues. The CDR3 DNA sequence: TGTGCCAGTAGTACAGGGGGAGAAAAACTGTTTTTT. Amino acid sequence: CASSTGGEKLFF.

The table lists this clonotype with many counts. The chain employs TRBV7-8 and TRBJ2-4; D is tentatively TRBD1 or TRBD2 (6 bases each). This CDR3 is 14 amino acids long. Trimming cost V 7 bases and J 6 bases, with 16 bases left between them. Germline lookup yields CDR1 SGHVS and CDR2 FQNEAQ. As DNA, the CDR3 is TGTGCCAGCACCGTTAGGGGGGCCGGAAACATTCAGTACTTC. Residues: CASTVRGAGNIQYF.

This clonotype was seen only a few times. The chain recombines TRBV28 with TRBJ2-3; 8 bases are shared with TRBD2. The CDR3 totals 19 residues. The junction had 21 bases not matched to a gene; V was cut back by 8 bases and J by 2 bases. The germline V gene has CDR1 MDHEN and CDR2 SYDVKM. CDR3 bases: TGTGCCAGCCTCCCCCGGGGGGGCGGAGGGAATATGGACACAGATACGCAGTATTTT. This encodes CASLPRGGGGNMDTDTQYF.

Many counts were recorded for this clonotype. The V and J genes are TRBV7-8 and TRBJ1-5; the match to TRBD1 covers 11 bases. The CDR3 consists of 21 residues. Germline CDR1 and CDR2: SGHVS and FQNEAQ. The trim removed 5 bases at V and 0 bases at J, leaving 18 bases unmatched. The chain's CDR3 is CASSPLGTGGGGIYSNQPQHF. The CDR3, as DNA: TGTGCCAGCAGCCCTCTCGGGACAGGGGGTGGGGGGATTTATAGCAATCAGCCCCAGCATTTT.

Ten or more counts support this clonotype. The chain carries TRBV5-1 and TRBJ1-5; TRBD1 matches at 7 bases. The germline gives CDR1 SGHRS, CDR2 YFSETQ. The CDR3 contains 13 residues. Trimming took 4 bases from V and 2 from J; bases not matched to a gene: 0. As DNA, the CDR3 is TGCGCCAGCAGCCAGGGGGGCAATCAGCCCCAGCATTTT. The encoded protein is CASSQGGNQPQHF.

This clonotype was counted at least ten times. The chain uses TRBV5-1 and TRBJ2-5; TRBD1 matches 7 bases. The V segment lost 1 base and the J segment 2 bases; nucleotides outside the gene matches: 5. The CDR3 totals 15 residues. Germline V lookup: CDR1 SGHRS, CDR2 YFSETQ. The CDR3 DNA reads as TGCGCCAGCAGCTTGTGGGGACAGTCTCAAGAGACCCAGTACTTC. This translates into CASSLWGQSQETQYF.

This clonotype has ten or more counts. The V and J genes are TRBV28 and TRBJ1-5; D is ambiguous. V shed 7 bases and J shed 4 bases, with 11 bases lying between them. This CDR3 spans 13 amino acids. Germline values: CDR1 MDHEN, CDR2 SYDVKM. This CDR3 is CASIEAVNQPQHF. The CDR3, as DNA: TGTGCCAGCATTGAGGCCGTTAATCAGCCCCAGCATTTT.

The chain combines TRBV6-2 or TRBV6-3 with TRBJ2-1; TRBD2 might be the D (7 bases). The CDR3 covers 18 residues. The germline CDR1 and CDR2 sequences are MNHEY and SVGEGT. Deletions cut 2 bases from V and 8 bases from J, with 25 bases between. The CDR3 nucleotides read TGTGCCAGCAGTTACCTTTTGCGCGGGGGCCCAGTTGGGGATGAGCAGTTCTTC. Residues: CASSYLLRGGPVGDEQFF.

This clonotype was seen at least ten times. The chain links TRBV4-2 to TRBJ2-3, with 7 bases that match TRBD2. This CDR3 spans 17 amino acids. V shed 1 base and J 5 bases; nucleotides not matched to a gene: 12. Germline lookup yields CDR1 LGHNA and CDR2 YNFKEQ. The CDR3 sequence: CASSQVVGEGFVDTQYF. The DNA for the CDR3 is TGTGCCAGCAGCCAAGTGGTTGGGGAGGGGTTCGTAGATACGCAGTATTTT.

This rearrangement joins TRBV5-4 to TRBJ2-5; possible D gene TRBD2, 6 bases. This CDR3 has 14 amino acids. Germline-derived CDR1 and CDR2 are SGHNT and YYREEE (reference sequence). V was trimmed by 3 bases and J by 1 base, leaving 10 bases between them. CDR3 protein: CASSSRLVQETQYF. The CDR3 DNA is TGTGCCAGCAGCTCACGACTAGTCCAAGAGACCCAGTACTTC.

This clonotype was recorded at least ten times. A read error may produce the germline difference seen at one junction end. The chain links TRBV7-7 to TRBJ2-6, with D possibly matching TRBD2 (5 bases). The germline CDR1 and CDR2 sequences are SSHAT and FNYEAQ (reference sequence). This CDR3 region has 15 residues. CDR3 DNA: TGTGCTAGCAGCTTAGGAGGACCTGGGACCAACGTCCTGACTTTC. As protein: CASSLGGPGTNVLTF.